A selection of T cell receptor beta chains follows, all from one sample in a study of blood T cell repertoires in COVID-19. Sequencing was performed with immunoSEQ multiplex PCR; in TCRdb, only in-frame clones are kept and a portion is missing. The data contain roughly 200,000 clones, roughly 80% of them singletons. The sequenced material came from peripheral blood. The origin of the receptors is a woman at least 80 years old with COVID-19, enrolled during active disease. Each CDR3 is given with its conserved first and last residue. D genes are given only for firm matches. Rows may omit the clone size; those that give it use once, few, many or a size class.

d_gene: -; v_gene: TRBV30; abundance: -; j_gene: TRBJ1-5; CDR3nt: TGTGCCTGGAGTCACCCAGGTCCTCCCAATCAGCCCCAGCATTTT; CDR3aa: CAWSHPGPPNQPQHF
d_gene: -; v_gene: TRBV18; abundance: -; j_gene: TRBJ1-4; CDR3nt: TGTGCCAGCTCACCGGGCAGCCCTAATGAAAAACTGTTTTTT; CDR3aa: CASSPGSPNEKLFF
d_gene: -; v_gene: TRBV19; abundance: -; j_gene: TRBJ1-1; CDR3nt: TGTGCCACCGCGGAAGTACTGGGCACTGAAGCTTTCTTT; CDR3aa: CATAEVLGTEAFF
d_gene: -; v_gene: TRBV7-2; abundance: -; j_gene: TRBJ1-1; CDR3nt: TGTGCCAGCAGTTCCCGAGTCGGGGGAGGCAACACTGAAGCTTTCTTT; CDR3aa: CASSSRVGGGNTEAFF
d_gene: TRBD2; v_gene: TRBV24-1; abundance: -; j_gene: TRBJ2-6; CDR3nt: TGTGCCACCACAGCGGGGGTAGGGGGGGCCAACGTCCTGACTTTC; CDR3aa: CATTAGVGGANVLTF
d_gene: -; v_gene: TRBV3-1/TRBV3-2; abundance: -; j_gene: TRBJ1-6; CDR3nt: TGTGCCAGCAGCCGTCTCGGCACAGGTAATTCACCCCTCCACTTT; CDR3aa: CASSRLGTGNSPLHF
d_gene: -; v_gene: TRBV6-1; abundance: few; j_gene: TRBJ1-2; CDR3nt: TGTGCCAGCAGTGAAATACTTCAATGGGGCTACACCTTC; CDR3aa: CASSEILQWGYTF
d_gene: TRBD1; v_gene: TRBV7-8; abundance: -; j_gene: TRBJ1-5; CDR3nt: TGTGCCAGCAGCTCCGGGACAGGGAATACCTTGATCAATCAGCCCCAGCATTTT; CDR3aa: CASSSGTGNTLINQPQHF
d_gene: TRBD1; v_gene: TRBV9; abundance: -; j_gene: TRBJ1-1; CDR3nt: TGTGCCACTCCTTCGACAGGGTTTCACGACGAAATTAACACTGAAGCTTTCTTT; CDR3aa: CATPSTGFHDEINTEAFF
d_gene: TRBD1; v_gene: TRBV5-5; abundance: -; j_gene: TRBJ1-1; CDR3nt: TGTGCCAGCAGCTTGGTGGGACAGATGAACACTGAAGCTTTCTTT; CDR3aa: CASSLVGQMNTEAFF
d_gene: TRBD1; v_gene: TRBV4-3; abundance: -; j_gene: TRBJ1-4; CDR3nt: TGCGCCAGCAGCCGGCTACAGGGGGCAACTAATGAAAAACTGTTTTTT; CDR3aa: CASSRLQGATNEKLFF
d_gene: -; v_gene: TRBV6-4; abundance: -; j_gene: TRBJ1-1; CDR3nt: TGTGCCAGCAGTGCAGGGAGGGGCACTGAAGCTTTCTTT; CDR3aa: CASSAGRGTEAFF
d_gene: TRBD1; v_gene: TRBV30; abundance: -; j_gene: TRBJ1-2; CDR3nt: TGTGCCTGGAGTGCACAGGGGAATGGCTACACCTTC; CDR3aa: CAWSAQGNGYTF
d_gene: -; v_gene: TRBV29-1; abundance: -; j_gene: TRBJ1-5; CDR3nt: TGCAGCGTTGAGGGCGGGACTGGGACCCAGCATTTT; CDR3aa: CSVEGGTGTQHF
d_gene: -; v_gene: TRBV28; abundance: -; j_gene: TRBJ1-1; CDR3nt: TGTGCCAGCAGTCCACGAAAGGGGGTGGGGAACACTGAAGCTTTCTTT; CDR3aa: CASSPRKGVGNTEAFF
d_gene: -; v_gene: TRBV24-1; abundance: -; j_gene: TRBJ2-3; CDR3nt: TGTGCCACCAGTGATGGTACGGGGATCACAGATACGCAGTATTTT; CDR3aa: CATSDGTGITDTQYF
d_gene: TRBD1; v_gene: TRBV6-5; abundance: -; j_gene: TRBJ1-2; CDR3nt: TGTGCCAGCAGTTACCTCGGGACAGAATCCTATGGCTACACCTTC; CDR3aa: CASSYLGTESYGYTF
d_gene: -; v_gene: TRBV12-3/TRBV12-4; abundance: -; j_gene: TRBJ2-7; CDR3nt: TGTGCCAGCAGTTTGGCAGGGATCTACGAGCAGTACTTC; CDR3aa: CASSLAGIYEQYF
d_gene: -; v_gene: TRBV7-8; abundance: -; j_gene: TRBJ1-1; CDR3nt: TGTGCCAGCAGCTTGAGGGAGAACACTGAAGCTTTCTTT; CDR3aa: CASSLRENTEAFF
d_gene: TRBD1; v_gene: TRBV6-5; abundance: once; j_gene: TRBJ1-2; CDR3nt: TGTGCCAGCACCCCGGGACAGGGGAATGGCTACACCTTC; CDR3aa: CASTPGQGNGYTF
d_gene: -; v_gene: TRBV5-1; abundance: once; j_gene: TRBJ2-2; CDR3nt: TGCGCCAGCAGAACGGAGGGCGGGGCGAACACCGGGGAGCTGTTTTTT; CDR3aa: CASRTEGGANTGELFF
d_gene: TRBD1; v_gene: TRBV5-4; abundance: -; j_gene: TRBJ2-3; CDR3nt: TGTGCCTATAGCCCCCAGGGGGCGCGAGATACGCAGTATTTT; CDR3aa: CAYSPQGARDTQYF
d_gene: TRBD1; v_gene: TRBV20-1; abundance: once; j_gene: TRBJ1-2; CDR3nt: TGCAGTGCTAGTGGGACAGGAGTTAACTATGGCTACACCTTC; CDR3aa: CSASGTGVNYGYTF
d_gene: -; v_gene: TRBV6-2/TRBV6-3; abundance: -; j_gene: TRBJ2-3; CDR3nt: TGTGCCAGCAGTTATAATGCAGATACGCAGTATTTT; CDR3aa: CASSYNADTQYF
d_gene: TRBD2; v_gene: TRBV4-3; abundance: -; j_gene: TRBJ2-5; CDR3nt: TGCGCCAGCAGCCAAGCCCCGGGGAGGGTCGAGACCCAGTACTTC; CDR3aa: CASSQAPGRVETQYF
d_gene: TRBD1; v_gene: TRBV14; abundance: once; j_gene: TRBJ1-3; CDR3nt: TGTGCCAGCAGCCTACAGGGGGCCTTCTCTGGAAACACCATATATTTT; CDR3aa: CASSLQGAFSGNTIYF
d_gene: -; v_gene: TRBV18; abundance: -; j_gene: TRBJ1-1; CDR3nt: TGTGCCAGCTCATTACAAACTGAAGCTTTCTTT; CDR3aa: CASSLQTEAFF
d_gene: -; v_gene: TRBV4-2; abundance: -; j_gene: TRBJ1-5; CDR3nt: TGTGCCAGCAGCCAAGGGTGGCAGGGGTCCTCCAATCAGCCCCAGCATTTT; CDR3aa: CASSQGWQGSSNQPQHF
d_gene: TRBD1; v_gene: TRBV5-4; abundance: -; j_gene: TRBJ2-2; CDR3nt: TGTGCCAGCAGCGCAGAGGGACAGGGTAACACCGGGGAGCTGTTTTTT; CDR3aa: CASSAEGQGNTGELFF
d_gene: TRBD2; v_gene: TRBV28; abundance: -; j_gene: TRBJ2-1; CDR3nt: TGTGCCAGCAGTTTTGTAGCGGGCCCGTACAATGAGCAGTTCTTC; CDR3aa: CASSFVAGPYNEQFF
d_gene: TRBD1; v_gene: TRBV6-5; abundance: -; j_gene: TRBJ2-7; CDR3nt: TGTGCCAGCAGAACTGACAGGGAATTAGGGGAGCAGTACTTC; CDR3aa: CASRTDRELGEQYF
d_gene: -; v_gene: TRBV19; abundance: -; j_gene: TRBJ1-2; CDR3nt: TGTGCCAGTAGTCAACAGGGCGAAGGCTACACCTTC; CDR3aa: CASSQQGEGYTF
d_gene: TRBD2; v_gene: TRBV10-3; abundance: -; j_gene: TRBJ2-1; CDR3nt: TGTGCCATCAGCTCCGCGGGGGGGCCCAGCAATGAGCAGTTCTTC; CDR3aa: CAISSAGGPSNEQFF
d_gene: -; v_gene: TRBV27; abundance: -; j_gene: TRBJ2-1; CDR3nt: TGTGCCAGCAATAGAATTCCCGGGACTCCTTCGTTCTTC; CDR3aa: CASNRIPGTPSFF
d_gene: -; v_gene: TRBV28; abundance: -; j_gene: TRBJ2-5; CDR3nt: TGTGCCAGCAGTTCACCGGGGCGGGGGCGGGAGACCCAGTACTTC; CDR3aa: CASSSPGRGRETQYF